These 27 T cell receptor beta chains were all obtained from the same sample, sequenced in a study of OX40 agonist ivuxolimab in advanced cancers. The receptor library was made with the immunoSEQ multiplex PCR assay. This immuneACCESS table, as held by TCRdb, lists in-frame sequences with V and J called but not all clones. Of the missing ones, under half trace to an unresolved V gene in checked studies; the others have no known cause. The sample data list about 61,000 clones, and roughly 84% of these were observed just once. In total, the top ten clones hold approximately 0.57% of the sample. This specimen was CD4+ or CD8+ T cells sorted from blood, taken in a trial of the OX40 agonist ivuxolimab. Receptors were obtained from an adult with an advanced solid tumor such as melanoma, head and neck, liver or kidney cancer.

J is TRBJ2-1 and V is TRBV6-6; possibly TRBD2 for D (6 bases). This CDR3 has 16 amino acids. Germline-derived CDR1 and CDR2 are MNHNY and SVGAGI (reference sequence). V was pared by 6 bases and J by 0 bases, with 15 bases between. The DNA of the CDR3 is TGTGCCAGCAGCCCACATAGCGGCAGCTCCTACAATGAGCAGTTCTTC. It encodes CASSPHSGSSYNEQFF.

A single count supports this clone. This chain uses TRBV7-9 with TRBJ2-7, with D uncertain. The V end was cut by 4 bases, the J end by 4 bases, with 11 bases between. The CDR3 sequence is 13 residues long. The V gene's germline CDR1 is SEHNR and CDR2 FQNEAQ (reference sequence). The CDR3 sequence is CASSYPSAYEQYF. CDR3 nucleotide sequence: TGTGCCAGCAGCTACCCAAGTGCTTACGAGCAGTACTTC. Full variable domain (remainder filled in from reference TRBV7-9 and TRBJ2-7): DTGVSQNPRHKITKRGQNVTFRCDPISEHNRLYWYRQTLGQGPEFLTYFQNEAQLEKSRLLSDRFSAERPKGSFSTLEIQRTEQGDSAMYLCASSYPSAYEQYFGPGTRLTVT.

This sequence joins TRBV19 and TRBJ1-6; the D gene is possibly TRBD1 (5 bases). V was pared by 5 bases and J by 8 bases, with 13 bases between. CDR3 length: 14 residues. CDR1 and CDR2 from the germline V gene are LNHDA and SQIVND (reference sequence). In nucleotides, the CDR3 is TGTGCCAGTAGTGCGGGGGTGATGCATTCACCCCTCCACTTT. Protein sequence: CASSAGVMHSPLHF. Looking up the rest from reference TRBV19 and TRBJ1-6 gives the full variable domain: DGGITQSPKYLFRKEGQNVTLSCEQNLNHDAMYWYRQDPGQGLRLIYYSQIVNDFQKGDIAEGYSVSREKKESFPLTVTSAQKNPTAFYLCASSAGVMHSPLHFGNGTRLTVT.

This clone was observed a few times. The chain recombines TRBV9 with TRBJ2-2, with 8 bases aligning to TRBD2. V gave up 1 base and J gave up 2 bases; unmatched junction bases: 4. In germline, CDR1 is SGDLS, CDR2 YYNGEE. The CDR3 totals 16 residues. The CDR3 protein is CASSVLAGPNTGELFF. CDR3 nucleotide sequence: TGTGCCAGCAGCGTACTAGCGGGCCCCAACACCGGGGAGCTGTTTTTT.

This sequence joins TRBV5-1 and TRBJ2-1, with 7 bases fitting TRBD1. The CDR3 is made up of 16 amino acids. The V gene end was trimmed by 0 bases and the J gene end by 3 bases; junction bases not matched to a gene: 6. Germline assignment: CDR1 SGHRS and CDR2 YFSETQ. DNA of the CDR3: TGCGCCAGCAGCTTGGTTCTGGGACAGTACTACAATGAGCAGTTCTTC. This translates into CASSLVLGQYYNEQFF.

The chain is built from TRBV6-5 and TRBJ1-2; the D is unclear. The CDR3 consists of 13 residues. Looked up from germline, CDR1 is MNHEY and CDR2 is SVGAGI. The V and J ends lost 5 bases and 6 bases respectively, with 13 bases between them. CDR3 nucleotides: TGTGCCAGCAGTCGGATTGACACCGATGGCTACACCTTC. It translates to CASSRIDTDGYTF.

V is TRBV6-5 and J is TRBJ1-5; D remains ambiguous. The CDR3 contains 14 residues. V lost 2 bases and J 7 bases, leaving 12 bases between the germline ends. Germline loops: CDR1 MNHEY, CDR2 SVGAGI. The CDR3 nucleotides are TGTGCCAGCAGTTACGATATATTCACGCAGCCCCAGCATTTT. Its protein product is CASSYDIFTQPQHF.

The rearrangement uses TRBV2 and TRBJ2-7; TRBD1 might be the D (6 bases). The germline V gene has CDR1 SNHLY and CDR2 FYNNEI. The germline V and J ends were trimmed by 10 bases and 0 bases, with 16 bases remaining between them. This CDR3 is 14 amino acids long. The CDR3 protein is CATSRQASSYEQYF. Written as DNA, the CDR3 is TGTGCCACTTCCCGACAGGCTAGCTCCTACGAGCAGTACTTC.

The chain is built from TRBV13 and TRBJ2-3, with 13 nucleotides matching TRBD2. The CDR3 covers 17 residues. J lost 2 bases, V lost 5 bases, and 7 bases had no gene match. Germline CDR1 and CDR2: PRHDT and FYEKMQ (reference sequence). The CDR3 nucleotides read TGTGCCAGCAGCGTACGGACTAGCGGGAGAAACACAGATACGCAGTATTTT. Amino acids: CASSVRTSGRNTDTQYF.

This clone occurred once. The chain joins TRBV5-1 to TRBJ2-5; tentative D call: TRBD2 (6 bases). The V gene lost 3 bases and the J gene lost 0 bases, with 15 bases spanning the gap. Germline values: CDR1 SGHRS, CDR2 YFSETQ. The CDR3 has 16 residues. This chain's CDR3 is CASSSGLQRYQETQYF. The CDR3 nucleotides read TGCGCCAGCAGCTCGGGACTCCAACGGTACCAAGAGACCCAGTACTTC. Together with reference TRBV5-1 and TRBJ2-5, the CDR3 gives the full variable domain: KAGVTQTPRYLIKTRGQQVTLSCSPISGHRSVSWYQQTPGQGLQFLFEYFSETQRNKGNFPGRFSGRQFSNSRSEMNVSTLELGDSALYLCASSSGLQRYQETQYFGPGTRLLVL.

This chain joins TRBV6-1 and TRBJ2-3; 8 bases fit TRBD1. J gave up 3 bases and V 3 bases, and 2 bases lay outside the gene matches. Per the germline V gene, CDR1 is MNHNS and CDR2 is SASEGT. CDR3 length: 14 amino acids. For the CDR3, the DNA is TGTGCCAGCAGTGACAGGGGGCGGACAGATACGCAGTATTTT. Translated, it gives CASSDRGRTDTQYF.

This chain uses TRBV30 with TRBJ2-2; D unclear. In germline, CDR1 is GTSNPN, CDR2 SVGIG (reference sequence). The germline V and J ends were trimmed by 4 bases and 0 bases, with 9 bases remaining between them. The CDR3 spans 14 residues. The CDR3 here is CAWKRLANTGELFF. The CDR3 nucleotides are TGTGCCTGGAAACGGTTGGCGAACACCGGGGAGCTGTTTTTT. Together with reference TRBV30 and TRBJ2-2, the CDR3 gives the full variable domain: SQTIHQWPATLVQPVGSPLSLECTVEGTSNPNLYWYRQAAGRGLQLLFYSVGIGQISSEVPQNLSASRPQDRQFILSSKKLLLSDSGFYLCAWKRLANTGELFFGEGSRLTVL.

The V gene is TRBV11-2, the J gene TRBJ1-4, with D possibly matching TRBD1 (5 bases). The V and J ends lost 2 bases and 7 bases respectively, with 14 bases between them. Germline V lookup: CDR1 SGHAT, CDR2 FQNNGV. The CDR3 has 15 residues. This chain's CDR3 is CASSLMSRGGEKLFF. In DNA form, the CDR3 reads TGTGCCAGCAGCTTAATGAGTAGGGGCGGTGAAAAACTGTTTTTT.

This clone has a single count. Because it lacks the conserved phenylalanine or tryptophan at the end, this CDR3 is likely a read error. Because the CDR3's place on the DNA is in doubt, the DNA is left out and the CDR3 is given as listed by TCRdb. The chain has TRBV6-9 and TRBJ1-4. The CDR3 is 9 residues long, counting both termini. Germline-derived CDR1 and CDR2 are MNHGY and SVAAGI. This chain's CDR3 is CASSLTGGG.

The sample holds one count of this clone. V gene TRBV30 combines with J gene TRBJ2-2, with no clear D. Germline-derived CDR1 and CDR2 are GTSNPN and SVGIG (reference sequence). The CDR3 has 11 amino acids. V lost 0 bases and J lost 7, with 3 bases in between. This chain's CDR3 is CAWSVGGELFF. CDR3 in DNA: TGTGCCTGGAGTGTAGGCGGGGAGCTGTTTTTT.

V is TRBV28 and J is TRBJ1-4; TRBD1 matches 12 bases. The CDR3 has 15 amino acids. From germline, CDR1 is MDHEN and CDR2 SYDVKM. Trimming at V came to 6 bases and at J to 2 bases, leaving 1 base not matched to a gene. CDR3 in amino acids: CASRGTGGTNEKLFF. The CDR3 coding sequence is TGTGCCAGCAGAGGGACAGGGGGCACTAATGAAAAACTGTTTTTT.

J is TRBJ2-7 and V is TRBV10-2, with 12 bases fitting TRBD2. The J segment lost 5 bases and the V segment lost 6 bases, leaving 8 bases of the junction unmatched. This CDR3 has 15 residues. Germline values: CDR1 WSHSY, CDR2 SAAADI. CDR3 sequence (DNA): TGCGCCAGCAGCCGACCTAGCGGGAGGGCCGACGAGCAGTACTTC. Translated, it gives CASSRPSGRADEQYF.

Turning to this clone: Different DNA sequences within this sample yield the same CDR3. The rearrangement uses TRBV5-4 and TRBJ2-2; 8 nucleotides align to TRBD2. The germline CDR1 and CDR2 sequences are SGHNT and YYREEE (reference sequence). CDR3 size: 14 residues. The V segment lost 5 bases and the J segment 7 bases; nucleotides outside the gene matches: 7. CDR3 in amino acids: CASSPGLAVGELFF. For the CDR3, the DNA is TGTGCCAGCAGTCCTGGACTAGCTGTCGGGGAGCTGTTTTTT. The variable domain in full, with the rest retrieved from reference TRBV5-4 and TRBJ2-2, is ETGVTQSPTHLIKTRGQQVTLRCSSQSGHNTVSWYQQALGQGPQFIFQYYREEENGRGNFPPRFSGLQFPNYSSELNVNALELDDSALYLCASSPGLAVGELFFGEGSRLTVL.

V gene TRBV5-8 combines with J gene TRBJ2-5; D perhaps matches TRBD2 (5 bases). CDR3 length equals 13 residues. The ends were cut back, 5 bases at V and 2 bases at J, with 10 bases in the middle. The germline V gene has CDR1 SGHTS and CDR2 YDEGEE. CDR3 nucleotide sequence: TGTGCCAGCAGGAAGACTAATCAAGAGACCCAGTACTTC. It encodes CASRKTNQETQYF.

The chain employs TRBV19 and TRBJ2-1; D is perhaps TRBD1 or TRBD2 (6 bases each). The ends were cut back, 2 bases at V and 6 bases at J, with 17 bases in the middle. This CDR3 contains 16 residues. Germline loops: CDR1 LNHDA, CDR2 SQIVND (reference sequence). CDR3 DNA: TGTGCCAGTAGTATAAGAGTGGCAGGGGAGGTCAATGAGCAGTTCTTC. It yields the protein CASSIRVAGEVNEQFF.

V gene TRBV6-1 combines with J gene TRBJ1-1; D call uncertain. The germline gives CDR1 MNHNS, CDR2 SASEGT. V lost 4 bases to trimming and J lost 2 bases, with 8 bases between them. The CDR3 has 13 amino acids. The CDR3 sequence: CASSAGRNTEAFF. The CDR3 DNA reads as TGTGCCAGCAGTGCCGGAAGAAACACTGAAGCTTTCTTT.

This chain joins TRBV5-1 and TRBJ2-3, with 7 bases identical to TRBD2. CDR1 is SGHRS and CDR2 is YFSETQ in the germline V gene. The CDR3 extends over 20 amino acids. Trimming took 2 bases from V and 6 from J; bases not matched to a gene: 24. Here the CDR3 reads CASSFLQNSGTIGGVDTQYF. For the CDR3, the DNA is TGCGCCAGCAGCTTTTTGCAAAACTCCGGGACTATCGGTGGCGTGGATACGCAGTATTTT. Looking up the rest from reference TRBV5-1 and TRBJ2-3 gives the full variable domain: KAGVTQTPRYLIKTRGQQVTLSCSPISGHRSVSWYQQTPGQGLQFLFEYFSETQRNKGNFPGRFSGRQFSNSRSEMNVSTLELGDSALYLCASSFLQNSGTIGGVDTQYFGPGTRLTVL.

By sample fraction, this clone is medium-sized. The chain carries TRBV28 and TRBJ2-7, with D hard to call. Germline CDR1 and CDR2: MDHEN and SYDVKM. The V end lost 4 bases, the J end lost 3 bases, and 16 bases lay between the germline ends. The CDR3 sequence is 15 residues long. The CDR3 DNA follows: TGTGCCAGCAGTTCACCATCGACCTCCCACTACGAGCAGTACTTC. As protein: CASSSPSTSHYEQYF.

The chain has TRBV11-3 and TRBJ1-1, with D possibly TRBD1 on 5 matching bases. The length of the CDR3 is 13 residues. V lost 3 bases, J lost 3 bases, and 8 bases lay in between. CDR1 is SGHNT, CDR2 YENEEA, per germline. The CDR3, as DNA: TGTGCCAGCAGCTTGGGGGAAGACACTGAAGCTTTCTTT. The encoded protein is CASSLGEDTEAFF.

The chain combines TRBV28 with TRBJ2-2, with 7 positions matching TRBD1. V lost 8 bases and J lost 5; bases outside the gene matches: 14. The CDR3 sequence is 16 residues long. CDR1 is MDHEN, CDR2 SYDVKM, per germline. The CDR3, as DNA: TGTGCCAGCGTAGAGAGCAGGGGGAGTTATACCGGGGAGCTGTTTTTT. This encodes CASVESRGSYTGELFF.

The J gene is TRBJ1-3, the V gene TRBV4-1; possibly TRBD1 for D (5 bases). The CDR3 sequence is 17 residues long. Germline lookup yields CDR1 MGHRA and CDR2 YSYEKL. The V end was cut by 0 bases, the J end by 1 base, with 13 bases between. For the CDR3, the DNA is TGCGCCAGCAGCCAAGATCAACGGGGGGGATCTGGAAACACCATATATTTT. Translation gives CASSQDQRGGSGNTIYF.

The rearrangement uses TRBV6-6 and TRBJ2-2; no clear D gene. There are 14 residues in the CDR3. Deletions cut 0 bases from V and 4 bases from J, with 6 bases between. Germline CDR1 MNHNY, CDR2 SVGAGI (reference sequence). The CDR3 DNA follows: TGTGCCAGCAGTTACTCACGGCGCACCGGGGAGCTGTTTTTT. It yields the protein CASSYSRRTGELFF.